This TCR beta chain emerged from a study of T cells after yellow fever vaccination. This clonotype was detected a few times. Antigen specificity is unknown. Study findings and constraints: Clonotypes found in both CD4 and CD8 compartments made up a small share. Faster peaking, at day 5 versus 15, marked a secondary response that was weaker. The study noted that FACS-sorted repertoires could contain abundant clonotypes contaminating from the bulk population.

V lost 0 bases to trimming and J lost 6 bases; unmatched junction nucleotides: 3. This CDR3 has 16 amino acids. CDR1 is ENHRY, CDR2 SYGVKD, per germline. TCRdb re-called the 5' RACE reads through MiXCR, storing one row per CDR3 protein. The repertoire consists of some 400,000 distinct CDR3 sequences, with around 6.4% occurring once and the leading ten covering around 16%. The rearrangement uses TRBV10-3 and TRBJ2-1; 12 positions match TRBD2. This TCR was sampled from a young man who received the YFV17D yellow fever vaccine. Material: PBMCs, obtained 5 days after the yellow fever booster vaccination. This CDR3 reads CAISESPSGRANEQFF. The CDR3 bases are TGTGCCATCAGTGAGTCCCCTAGCGGGAGGGCCAATGAGCAGTTCTTC.